What follows is one T cell receptor (beta chain) and its context. The antigen it recognizes is unknown. The sample holds no much larger clone one base away, and base qualities are not on file. These data are taken from a study of cytomegalovirus exposure and HLA in healthy donors (dated by TCRdb to about 2017). With regard to the full study: According to an earlier analysis of several hundred of the donors, about 179 million T cells yielded some 110 million unique TCR beta sequences and 276 Gb of sequence data. An early release covering roughly 600 HLA-typed donors comprised approximately 290 gigabases of sequencing data and roughly 85 million unique TCR sequences. Of the approximately 370 genotyped donors, approximately 80% were placed in the genetic ancestry cluster associated with self-reported Caucasian donors. The study aimed to test whether signatures of past pathogen exposure could be identified by cataloging public T cell receptors. Using immunosequencing, the study profiled T cell repertoires from about 610 subjects and related those repertoires to cytomegalovirus serostatus. Along with the roughly 700-subject first cohort, a separate validation cohort of over a hundred different subjects was used. To predict cytomegalovirus infection status, the study brought together high-throughput TCR immunosequencing, statistical association of individual TCRs with disease status, and machine learning. To study patterns of TCR occurrence, a later analysis re-analyzed previously published TCR beta repertoires from 666 donors and added high-resolution HLA genotyping. In the later analysis, no new phenotypic data were used to find candidate immune exposures; instead, reliance was placed on TCR beta sequences and their occurrence across donors. An earlier analysis of 587 of the donors applied high-throughput TCR beta sequencing to assess whether each TCR beta V gene segment acted as functional or pseudogenic. Alongside the repertoire data, information on donor age, sex, ethnicity and CMV serostatus was compiled. A later genetic analysis took genome-wide SNP genotypes for about three fifths of the roughly 700 donors and used that subset as a discovery cohort. All discovery cohort repertoires had been generated on a single sequencing platform. Class I and class II HLA loci were covered by the typing at four-digit resolution. Typing coverage varied by locus: roughly 620-640 donors for A, B, C, DRB1 and DQB1; approximately 500 for DQA1; more than 600 for DPA1; fewer than 480 for DPB1. About five DR-DQ haplotypes were treated as single units for association and clustering because of strong linkage in the cohort. Across about 380 genotyped donors of the cohort, an average of approximately 200,000 unique TCR beta nucleotide sequences per donor were sequenced, and roughly a sixth of those sequences were non-productive. What the work shows at the level of the full study, not this receptor alone: In a later analysis, HLA-associated TCR beta chains showed more clonal expansion and lower generation probabilities than non-associated chains that were equally common. In a later genetic analysis, a missense DCLRE1C variant was associated with V-gene and J-gene trimming of TCR beta chains, and the association was replicated in an independent cohort. A later analysis reported that several top co-occurrence clusters appeared linked to parvovirus B19, influenza, CMV and Epstein-Barr virus. Linkage disequilibrium might explain the correlated functional status among segregating V segments, but an unknown experimental factor could not be excluded. In the study, 150 to 200 TCR beta chains were listed as associated with cytomegalovirus. The 87-base-pair reads could not distinguish some IMGT-functional V segments, including TRBV6-2 and TRBV6-3, so those segments were excluded. Most CMV-associated TCR beta chains appeared to be HLA-restricted in a later analysis, and the HLA associations seemed to be driven largely by CMV exposure. The only immune exposure information available for the cohort was CMV serostatus. A few of the identified cytomegalovirus-associated TCR beta chains were confirmed in vitro to be specific for cytomegalovirus antigens. The sequencing pipeline was judged likely to have produced a cluster of highly shared sequence variants as a technical artifact. The authors suggested that the approach could potentially be extended to other disease states and immunological phenotypes. This cohort had only TCR beta chains sequenced, and the lack of alpha or paired-chain data limited which features could be detected. Most TCR sequences were observed very rarely across donors, whereas some public TCRs were present in many individuals. The presence/absence analyses assumed that sequencing depth was roughly uniform across donors, and that assumption may not be true. Broadly in line with IMGT annotations, most TCR beta V segments showed up in productive rearrangements about 87% or about 30% of the time in an earlier analysis of several hundred of the donors. The classifier was reported to diagnose cytomegalovirus status with high specificity and sensitivity in both the original cohort and the validation cohort. In a later analysis, the rate of TCR association differed among HLA loci, with DRB1 alleles having the most associated TCRs and HLA-C alleles having the fewest. A later genetic analysis reported fewer N-insertions in productive TCRs among donors in an Asian-associated ancestry cluster than the approximately 700-donor mean. Because some donors lacked HLA typing at each locus, the association tests relied only on the typed subset. At a false discovery rate of 0.05, a later analysis linked 16,000 or so TCR beta sequences to specific HLA alleles. A further reported finding was that TCR beta sequences accurately predicted the HLA-A and HLA-B alleles for most subjects in the first cohort. When HLA alleles, especially DR and DQ, strongly co-occurred, TCR associations were difficult to assign to individual alleles. Fewer than 20 rarely observed V segments, including chromosome 9 orphons, were excluded from the earlier analysis of several hundred of the donors because counts were too low.

The cohort was made up of under 800 healthy bone marrow donors. At the time of sampling, every cohort member was nominally healthy, though immune exposures that went unrecorded were likely present. The donor tested CMV seropositive, placing the donor among the roughly 300 seropositive members of the cohort. A peripheral blood sample was provided by each donor, and peripheral blood mononuclear cells were used for TCR beta sequencing. The Qiagen DNeasy Blood Extraction Kit was used to extract genomic DNA from the blood cell samples. The library was obtained by the immunoSEQ multiplex PCR assay. A mixture of 60 forward primers for TCR Vbeta segments and 13 reverse primers for TCR Jbeta segments was used in the multiplex PCR. Amplification of the CDR3 region of rearranged TCR beta genes was performed with a multiplex PCR assay on genomic DNA. The Illumina HiSeq System was used to sequence the amplified TCR beta libraries as 87-base-pair reads. In the authors' own workflow: Across the 640 or so repertoires, a later analysis counted 80 million or so unique TCR beta chains, roughly 11 million of which were shared by at least two donors. To remove PCR and sequencing errors, raw reads were error-corrected and collapsed into unique sequences using a nearest-neighbor algorithm that merged closely related sequences. To assign V, D and J gene segments, CDR3 sequences were aligned to IMGT reference sequences. For a sequence to be retained, a match of at least six nucleotides was required to both a V gene segment and a J gene segment. Rearrangements were classified as productive when the CDR3 lacked stop codons and remained in frame with V and J, and all other rearrangements were classified as non-productive. CDR3 was defined by IMGT convention, running from the second conserved V-encoded cysteine to the conserved J-encoded phenylalanine. Sequences without an unambiguous match to a single V gene segment were excluded from the earlier analysis of over 500 of the donors. An earlier analysis of fewer than 650 of the donors classified V segments as functional when productive rearrangements were above 56.7% and as segregating when the standard deviation between donors was above 5%. A statistical classification framework was built for diagnosing cytomegalovirus status from the catalog of TCR beta chain sequences. In a later analysis, V and J genes were assigned by comparing TCR nucleotide sequences against IMGT/GENE-DB human TR gene sequences. In a later analysis, CDR3 sequences and most-parsimonious VDJ recombination scenarios were assigned using the TCRdist pipeline. In a later analysis, each TCR beta chain was defined by its CDR3 amino acid sequence together with its V-gene family, and reads lacking a unique V-gene family were excluded. To address suspected cross-contamination and a sequencing artifact, a later analysis removed approximately 590 highly shared, low-generation-probability nucleotide sequences. In a later analysis, a clonal expansion index was calculated for each public chain from normalized within-repertoire ranks of inferred template counts. In a later analysis, generation probabilities were computed with a VDJ recombination model fitted to out-of-frame rearrangements, and the resulting probabilities were checked against IGoR. In a later analysis, hypergeometric tests were used to score TCR-TCR, TCR-HLA and TCR-CMV co-occurrence, with a repertoire-size bias correction applied to TCR pairs. To estimate false discovery rates, a later analysis permuted the HLA or CMV assignments 20 times. In a later analysis, co-occurring TCRs were grouped with DBSCAN, and TCRdist sequence similarity was added when clustering was performed within HLA-allele-positive subsets. For co-occurrence clustering, repertoires with fewer than 30,000 or more than 120,000 public chains were excluded, along with about five repertoires with anomalous nucleotide sharing. TCRdb retrieved this table from immuneACCESS and kept in-frame rearrangements only. Not all clones are present; in checked studies, unresolved V genes account for under half, and no reason is known for the remainder. Clone size and V and J calls were adopted from that table, with D and trimming inferred from the DNA. In this sample the table shows around 210,000 clones, 70% to 80% of which occur a single time. The ten biggest clones cover 0.39% of the sample.

The germline V and J ends show losses of 5 bases and 1 base respectively, and no gene match explains 4 bases of the junction. Spanning cysteine to phenylalanine, the CDR3 consists of 15 amino acids. The only DNA kept is the CDR3, 45 bases in frame from the first base. CDR1 and CDR2, looked up from the germline V gene (reference sequence), are SGHNT and YYREEE. The chain links TRBV5-4 with TRBJ2-5, and TRBD2 matches 11 of the central bases. This receptor was taken from a male donor in good health and CMV-seropositive. Sequenced input: PBMCs. For the CDR3, the sequence is CASSHTSGGQETQYF. The bases read TGTGCCAGCAGTCATACTAGCGGGGGCCAAGAGACCCAGTACTTC.